This section outlines one TCR beta chain sequence together with its context. The antigen remains undetermined. The PCR ran on 60 Vbeta and 13 Jbeta primers. Clones were read by immunoSEQ multiplex PCR, and TCRdb kept only the in-frame ones, dropping some. Among around 120,000 clones listed, around 74% were seen once. This entry comes from a study of cytomegalovirus exposure and HLA in healthy donors. The CDR3 runs to 16 residues. V shed 0 bases and J shed 0 bases, with 10 bases lying between them. Germline lookup yields CDR1 SGHRS and CDR2 YFSETQ. Study-level results: When analyzed later, the rates of TCR association showed variation by HLA locus, with DRB1 the most and HLA-C the fewest. In terms of immune exposure information, only CMV serostatus was available. Later analysis suggested most CMV-associated TCR beta chains were HLA-restricted. 164 TCR beta chains were listed as cytomegalovirus-associated.

Sequencing was done on a sample of PBMCs. The sequence was obtained from a woman between 18 and 30 years old in good health and CMV-seronegative. This chain connects TRBV5-1 to TRBJ1-3, with D perhaps TRBD1 (6 bases). In DNA form, the CDR3 reads TGCGCCAGCAGCTTGGGGACAGACGGCTCTGGAAACACCATATATTTT. It translates to CASSLGTDGSGNTIYF.